The next 14 T cell receptor beta chains were all read from a single sample in a study of patients and donors after allogeneic stem cell transplantation. Each CDR3 protein is one row after TCRdb ran MiXCR on the RT-PCR reads. Found here are approximately 200,000 distinct CDR3 sequences, roughly two fifths of them singletons; the top ten hold roughly 11%. Sequencing was done on a sample of blood, either unsorted or a sorted T cell fraction (not recorded which). All receptors come from a human donor who was either an allogeneic HSCT recipient or a stem cell or donor lymphocyte infusion donor (not recorded which). It is not recorded whose cells these are; they may come from a transplant donor.

The V gene is TRBV3-1, the J gene TRBJ2-1; 9 nucleotides align to TRBD2. V shed 9 bases, J shed 4 bases, and the junction held 7 bases outside the gene matches. The CDR3 contains 14 residues. Per germline, CDR1 LGHDT and CDR2 YNNKEL (reference sequence). CDR3 sequence reads: CASNLAGAYNEQFF. CDR3 in DNA: TGTGCCAGTAACTTAGCGGGGGCTTACAATGAGCAGTTCTTC.

This chain links TRBV4-2 with TRBJ1-2, with no clear D. The V end lost 1 base, the J end lost 0 bases, and 9 bases lay between the germline ends. From germline, CDR1 is LGHNA and CDR2 YNFKEQ. This CDR3 has 15 amino acids. CDR3 sequence (DNA): TGTGCCAGCAGCCAAGCACAGCTCACTAACTATGGCTACACCTTC. Amino acids: CASSQAQLTNYGYTF.

This clonotype occurred a few times. The chain employs TRBV29-1 and TRBJ2-5; 7 nucleotides align to TRBD1. CDR1 and CDR2 from the germline V gene are SQVTM and ANQGSEA. The CDR3 sequence is 13 residues long. Trimming cost V 3 bases and J 5 bases; bases outside gene matches: 6. DNA of the CDR3: TGCAGCGTTGATCAGGGGGACCGGGAGACCCAGTACTTC. Residues: CSVDQGDRETQYF.

This chain connects TRBV15 to TRBJ1-5; no reliable D call. Trimming cost V 1 base and J 5 bases, with 3 bases left between them. The CDR3 length is 12 residues. The germline V gene has CDR1 LNHNV and CDR2 YYDKDF (reference sequence). The CDR3 loop reads CATSRGYQPQHF. The CDR3 DNA sequence: TGTGCCACCAGCAGAGGATATCAGCCCCAGCATTTT.

V is TRBV6-6 and J is TRBJ1-2; D gene unclear. Germline values: CDR1 MNHNY, CDR2 SVGAGI (reference sequence). The CDR3 sequence is 12 residues long. V was trimmed by 10 bases and J by 3 bases, leaving 12 bases between them. The CDR3 region has the DNA TGTGCCACCTGTACAGAGTACTATGGCTACACCTTC. Protein: CATCTEYYGYTF.

Only a few counts were recorded for this clonotype. The chain carries TRBV4-1 and TRBJ2-5; 10 nucleotides agree with TRBD1. Germline CDR1 MGHRA, CDR2 YSYEKL. J gave up 4 bases and V 1 base, and 6 bases lay outside the gene matches. This CDR3 has 16 amino acids. The CDR3 DNA reads as TGCGCCAGCAGCCAAGGGGGTGACAGGGGGCGAGAGACCCAGTACTTC. Amino acids: CASSQGGDRGRETQYF.

V usage is TRBV28 and J usage is TRBJ2-5; 12 nucleotides align to TRBD2. The J segment lost 5 bases and the V segment lost 5 bases, leaving 6 bases of the junction unmatched. This CDR3 has 15 amino acids. CDR1 and CDR2 (germline): MDHEN, SYDVKM. The CDR3 region is CASSPSGGARETQYF. The CDR3 nucleotides read TGTGCCAGCAGTCCTAGCGGGGGGGCCAGGGAGACCCAGTACTTC.

This clonotype has just a few counts. CDR3 nucleotide sequence: TGTGCCAGCAGTTCCAGACAGCGGAGCAATCAGCCCCAGCATTTT. This translates into CASSSRQRSNQPQHF. The gene calls are TRBV12-3 or TRBV12-4 and TRBJ1-5; TRBD1 is a possible D gene (5 bases). The CDR3 covers 15 residues. The germline V and J ends were trimmed by 4 bases and 1 base, with 11 bases remaining between them.

This clonotype was picked up a small number of times. CDR3 loop: CASSLGEGGSPLHF. CDR3 coding DNA: TGCGCCAGCAGCTTGGGCGAGGGCGGCTCACCCCTCCACTTT. The chain links TRBV5-1 to TRBJ1-6; no firm D call. Germline lookup yields CDR1 SGHRS and CDR2 YFSETQ. The CDR3 loop spans 14 amino acids. V lost 0 bases and J 10 bases, leaving 11 bases between the germline ends.

The rearrangement joins TRBV12-3 or TRBV12-4 to TRBJ2-1; 8 bases agree with TRBD2. CDR3 length: 16 residues. V lost 3 bases and J lost 4; bases outside the gene matches: 8. CDR3 sequence reads: CASSFQRGPKYNEQFF. The CDR3 coding sequence is TGTGCCAGCAGTTTTCAGCGGGGGCCAAAATACAATGAGCAGTTCTTC.

Turning to this clonotype: Given a much more abundant clone one base away, this may be a read error. The chain uses TRBV4-1 and TRBJ2-2; the D is unclear. The CDR3 consists of 14 residues. V gave up 1 base and J gave up 0 bases, with 3 bases separating them. Germline assignment: CDR1 MGHRA and CDR2 YSYEKL. CDR3 sequence (DNA): TGCGCCAGCAGCCAAGCCGCGAACACCGGGGAGCTGTTTTTT. Its protein product is CASSQAANTGELFF.

This clonotype showed up many times. This chain joins TRBV9 and TRBJ1-2; D call uncertain. The CDR3 has 16 residues. V was cut by 0 bases and J by 2 bases, with 14 bases left in between. CDR1 and CDR2 from the germline V gene are SGDLS and YYNGEE. The chain's CDR3 is CASSVVASDFNYGYTF. The CDR3 DNA reads TGTGCCAGCAGCGTAGTAGCATCCGACTTCAACTATGGCTACACCTTC.

This chain connects TRBV30 to TRBJ1-3; 9 nucleotides align to TRBD1. The CDR3 is 15 amino acids. Germline V gene sequence: CDR1 GTSNPN, CDR2 SVGIG (reference sequence). The J segment lost 0 bases and the V segment lost 5 bases, leaving 5 bases of the junction unmatched. The CDR3 protein is CAWADRGSSGNTIYF. For the CDR3, the DNA is TGTGCCTGGGCTGACAGGGGGAGCTCTGGAAACACCATATATTTT. The full variable domain, in which reference TRBV30 and TRBJ1-3 provide the parts outside the CDR3, is SQTIHQWPATLVQPVGSPLSLECTVEGTSNPNLYWYRQAAGRGLQLLFYSVGIGQISSEVPQNLSASRPQDRQFILSSKKLLLSDSGFYLCAWADRGSSGNTIYFGEGSWLTVV.

The chain recombines TRBV27 with TRBJ2-2; D might be TRBD1 or TRBD2, each matching 5 bases. Trimming removed 9 bases from V and 0 bases from J, with 11 bases in between. Germline V gene sequence: CDR1 MNHEY, CDR2 SMNVEV (reference sequence). This CDR3 contains 14 residues. Here the CDR3 reads CASSWGSNTGELFF. The CDR3 coding sequence is TGTGCCAGTTCGTGGGGGTCGAACACCGGGGAGCTGTTTTTT.